These 22 T cell receptor beta chains were sequenced from one sample in a study of cytomegalovirus exposure and HLA in healthy donors. It was with 60 Vbeta and 13 Jbeta primers that the PCR ran. Assay: immunoSEQ multiplex PCR; the TCRdb copy retains only in-frame clones and omits some. This table has just over 150,000 clones, 65% to 80% appearing once. Sequences were obtained from PBMCs. The source is a female donor in good health and CMV-seronegative.

V usage is TRBV7-9 and J usage is TRBJ1-2; 10 bases are shared with TRBD1. Germline V CDR1 and CDR2: SEHNR, FQNEAQ (reference sequence). V shed 5 bases, J shed 8 bases, and the junction held 8 bases outside the gene matches. The CDR3 is made up of 14 amino acids. DNA for the CDR3: TGTGCCAGCAGCAACCCCGGGACAGGGGAGGGCTACACCTTC. Encoded protein: CASSNPGTGEGYTF.

This chain links TRBV5-8 with TRBJ2-4; D gene ambiguous. V lost 6 bases to trimming and J lost 7 bases, with 8 bases between them. The CDR3 is 11 amino acids. Germline-derived CDR1 and CDR2 are SGHTS and YDEGEE. CDR3 DNA: TGTGCCAGCACGGTGGGCAACATTCAGTACTTC. Its protein is CASTVGNIQYF.

The chain carries TRBV9 and TRBJ2-7; TRBD2 matches 10 bases. In germline, CDR1 is SGDLS, CDR2 YYNGEE. The CDR3 covers 14 residues. Germline trimming cut 4 bases from V and 3 bases from J; bases unmatched to any gene: 4. CDR3 loop: CASSSGRGDYEQYF. CDR3 in DNA: TGTGCCAGCAGCAGCGGGAGGGGGGACTACGAGCAGTACTTC.

This clone appeared once. The rearrangement joins TRBV7-9 to TRBJ2-7, with D perhaps TRBD1 (6 bases). Germline CDR1 SEHNR, CDR2 FQNEAQ (reference sequence). V was clipped by 1 base and J by 0 bases, with 7 bases between them. The CDR3 totals 14 residues. The CDR3: CASSLGGGSYEQYF. The DNA of the CDR3 is TGTGCCAGCAGCTTAGGAGGGGGCTCCTACGAGCAGTACTTC.

This chain links TRBV7-3 with TRBJ2-3; possible D gene TRBD1, 6 bases. Trimming removed 3 bases at V and 4 bases at J, with 20 bases between. This CDR3 comprises 17 residues. Germline V lookup: CDR1 SGHTA, CDR2 FQGTGA. The CDR3 region has the DNA TGTGCCAGCAGCTTGCGAGTCCGAGCCGAGGGGGCAGATACGCAGTATTTT. Residues: CASSLRVRAEGADTQYF.

For this clone: Distinct nucleotide sequences in the sample also encode this CDR3. In nucleotides, the CDR3 is TGTGCCAGTGATACAGGGGGGTGGCAGCCCCAGCATTTT. As protein: CASDTGGWQPQHF. The V and J genes are TRBV19 and TRBJ1-5, with 8 bases matching TRBD1. V was pared by 8 bases and J by 7 bases, with 7 bases of the junction left unmatched. CDR3 length equals 13 residues. The germline gives CDR1 LNHDA, CDR2 SQIVND (reference sequence).

This clone has a single count. The chain recombines TRBV6-5 with TRBJ1-3; 10 bases match TRBD1. The CDR3 contains 14 residues. Per germline, CDR1 MNHEY and CDR2 SVGAGI. J was trimmed by 0 bases and V by 8 bases; bases with no gene match: 1. CDR3 sequence: CASWDRGSGNTIYF. The CDR3 coding sequence is TGTGCCAGCTGGGACAGGGGCTCTGGAAACACCATATATTTT.

The chain links TRBV5-6 to TRBJ2-7, with TRBD1 matching 10 bases. J gave up 3 bases and V 0 bases, and 3 bases lay outside the gene matches. Germline CDR1 reads SGHDT; CDR2 reads YYEEEE. The CDR3 totals 15 residues. The CDR3 sequence: CASSLGDRGNYEQYF. CDR3 DNA sequence: TGTGCCAGCAGCTTGGGGGACAGGGGAAACTACGAGCAGTACTTC. Together with reference TRBV5-6 and TRBJ2-7, the CDR3 gives the full variable domain: DAGVTQSPTHLIKTRGQQVTLRCSPKSGHDTVSWYQQALGQGPQFIFQYYEEEERQRGNFPDRFSGHQFPNYSSELNVNALLLGDSALYLCASSLGDRGNYEQYFGPGTRLTVT.

This clone was observed a few times. This chain uses TRBV4-1 with TRBJ1-5; D is uncertain. Germline-derived CDR1 and CDR2 are MGHRA and YSYEKL. Trimming removed 0 bases from V and 4 bases from J, with 7 bases in between. There are 14 residues in the CDR3. The CDR3 here is CASSQDLENQPQHF. The CDR3 DNA reads TGCGCCAGCAGCCAAGATCTTGAGAATCAGCCCCAGCATTTT.

J is TRBJ1-4 and V is TRBV6-1, with a possible D match to TRBD1 (6 bases). The CDR3 runs to 14 residues. Trimming removed 5 bases at V and 5 bases at J, with 12 bases between. Per the germline V gene, CDR1 is MNHNS and CDR2 is SASEGT. CDR3 protein: CASSIQGRNEKLFF. For the CDR3, the DNA is TGTGCCAGCAGTATACAGGGAAGGAATGAAAAACTGTTTTTT.

This chain connects TRBV11-2 to TRBJ2-1; 8 bases map to TRBD2. V shed 1 base, J shed 7 bases, and the junction held 9 bases outside the gene matches. CDR3 length equals 16 residues. Germline V gene sequence: CDR1 SGHAT, CDR2 FQNNGV. CDR3 sequence reads: CASSLGGAGVLNEQFF. The CDR3 coding sequence is TGTGCCAGCAGCTTAGGAGGAGCGGGAGTGTTGAATGAGCAGTTCTTC.

The chain couples TRBV6-5 to TRBJ2-6; D is uncertain. The CDR3 is 13 residues long. Per germline, CDR1 MNHEY and CDR2 SVGAGI. V was pared by 2 bases and J by 5 bases, with 4 bases between. The CDR3 spells CASSYARANVLTF. In DNA, the CDR3 is TGTGCCAGCAGTTACGCGCGGGCCAACGTCCTGACTTTC.

The V gene is TRBV7-9, the J gene TRBJ2-7, with 13 positions matching TRBD2. V shed 5 bases, J shed 3 bases, and the junction held 7 bases outside the gene matches. Germline assignment: CDR1 SEHNR and CDR2 FQNEAQ (reference sequence). The length of the CDR3 is 16 residues. The CDR3 DNA is TGTGCCAGCAGCGACCCTGGACTAGCGGGAGTCTACGAGCAGTACTTC. Protein product: CASSDPGLAGVYEQYF.

The chain couples TRBV30 to TRBJ1-5; TRBD1 is a possible D gene (6 bases). CDR1 is GTSNPN, CDR2 SVGIG, per germline (reference sequence). The CDR3 is made up of 15 amino acids. Between the trimmed V and J ends, which lost 1 base and 5 bases, there was a span of 15 bases. The CDR3 region is CAWSGGQGQYQPQHF. In DNA, the CDR3 is TGTGCCTGGAGTGGGGGGCAGGGGCAGTATCAGCCCCAGCATTTT. The full variable domain, its missing parts supplied by reference TRBV30 and TRBJ1-5, is SQTIHQWPATLVQPVGSPLSLECTVEGTSNPNLYWYRQAAGRGLQLLFYSVGIGQISSEVPQNLSASRPQDRQFILSSKKLLLSDSGFYLCAWSGGQGQYQPQHFGDGTRLSIL.

V and J are TRBV5-1 and TRBJ2-2; D perhaps matches TRBD2 (6 bases). This CDR3 has 16 amino acids. CDR1 SGHRS and CDR2 YFSETQ come from the germline V gene. Deletions cut 0 bases from V and 2 bases from J, with 11 bases between. For the CDR3, the DNA is TGCGCCAGCAGCTTGGTCGGGGGAAGAAACACCGGGGAGCTGTTTTTT. The encoded protein is CASSLVGGRNTGELFF. Full variable domain (remainder filled in from reference TRBV5-1 and TRBJ2-2): KAGVTQTPRYLIKTRGQQVTLSCSPISGHRSVSWYQQTPGQGLQFLFEYFSETQRNKGNFPGRFSGRQFSNSRSEMNVSTLELGDSALYLCASSLVGGRNTGELFFGEGSRLTVL.

V usage is TRBV6-5 and J usage is TRBJ2-7; 10 bases map to TRBD2. The CDR3 runs to 14 residues. Germline V lookup: CDR1 MNHEY, CDR2 SVGAGI. J lost 3 bases, V lost 5 bases, and 4 bases had no gene match. CDR3 region: CASSPSGRVYEQYF. The CDR3 DNA reads as TGTGCCAGCAGTCCTAGCGGGAGAGTCTACGAGCAGTACTTC.

This clone has only a few counts. The chain recombines TRBV14 with TRBJ1-5; the D is unclear. The CDR3 contains 14 residues. CDR1 is SGHDN and CDR2 is FVKESK in the germline V gene. With 4 bases removed from V and 6 bases from J, the gap between germline ends came to 13 bases. CDR3 nucleotides: TGTGCCAGCAGCCTACTTGGGGAGAGTCAGCCCCAGCATTTT. Translated: CASSLLGESQPQHF.

The V and J genes are TRBV29-1 and TRBJ1-4; D not certain. CDR1 is SQVTM and CDR2 is ANQGSEA in the germline V gene. The CDR3 is made up of 14 amino acids. V was shortened by 8 bases and J by 7 bases, with 20 bases between the two germline ends. The CDR3: CSLLREGKGEKLFF. For the CDR3, the DNA is TGCAGCTTGTTGCGGGAGGGCAAGGGTGAAAAACTGTTTTTT.

Only a few counts were recorded for this clone. This chain uses TRBV5-1 with TRBJ2-3, with TRBD1 matching 7 bases. Germline assignment: CDR1 SGHRS and CDR2 YFSETQ. The V gene end was trimmed by 1 base and the J gene end by 1 base; junction bases not matched to a gene: 3. This CDR3 spans 15 amino acids. The CDR3 is CASSLKGAGTDTQYF. CDR3 DNA sequence: TGCGCCAGCAGCTTGAAGGGGGCAGGCACAGATACGCAGTATTTT.

The V call is TRBV5-5, the J call TRBJ1-4, with D hard to call. The CDR3 is 11 amino acids. The germline V and J ends were trimmed by 5 bases and 8 bases, with 7 bases remaining between them. Germline assignment: CDR1 SGHKS and CDR2 YYEKEE (reference sequence). The CDR3 loop is CASSLEEKLFF. The CDR3 nucleotides are TGTGCCAGCAGTCTAGAAGAAAAACTGTTTTTT.

As for this clone: At the DNA level, this CDR3 is encoded by other sequences in the same sample as well. The gene calls are TRBV19 and TRBJ2-7; 7 bases align to TRBD1. The CDR3 is made up of 14 amino acids. Per germline, CDR1 LNHDA and CDR2 SQIVND (reference sequence). V lost 3 bases, J lost 0 bases, and 2 bases stayed unmatched. CDR3 region: CASSIRGSSYEQYF. The CDR3 region has the DNA TGTGCCAGTAGTATCAGGGGGAGCTCCTACGAGCAGTACTTC.

This clone was seen a single time. The chain uses TRBV25-1 and TRBJ2-7, with D perhaps TRBD1 (7 bases). Germline-derived CDR1 and CDR2 are MGHDK and SYGVNS. V lost 2 bases and J 3 bases, leaving 14 bases between the germline ends. The CDR3 is made up of 15 amino acids. The CDR3 DNA follows: TGTGCCAGCAGTGAAGACAGGGACTCACACTACGAGCAGTACTTC. This encodes CASSEDRDSHYEQYF.